This TCR beta chain appears in the sequencing data of a study of blood T cell repertoires in COVID-19. Across the whole study: COVID-19 samples from acute and convalescent phases originated in the United States, Italy and Spain. T cells, B-cell-depleted T cells, or PBMCs provided the cDNA or gDNA that served as material.

This CDR3 comprises 15 residues. Germline CDR1 SGHAT, CDR2 FQNNGV. Trimming shortened V by 4 bases and J by 3 bases, and 15 bases separated the two germline ends. This clone occurred once. Original methodology: Amplifying reference gene primers gave estimates of nucleated cell counts. TCRdb's copy holds only in-frame clones and misses some; the assay was immunoSEQ multiplex PCR. That table supplies the V and J calls and clone size; D and trimming were determined from the DNA. The sample has 130,000 to 150,000 clones, 80% to 90% seen once. V and J are TRBV11-2 and TRBJ1-1; weak D call: TRBD1 (6 bases). This receptor was taken from a woman in her 40s with acute or convalescent COVID-19. Sample: peripheral blood. CDR3 coding DNA: TGTGCCAGCAGCTCGCCGGGACACCCGGACACTGAAGCTTTCTTT. As protein: CASSSPGHPDTEAFF.